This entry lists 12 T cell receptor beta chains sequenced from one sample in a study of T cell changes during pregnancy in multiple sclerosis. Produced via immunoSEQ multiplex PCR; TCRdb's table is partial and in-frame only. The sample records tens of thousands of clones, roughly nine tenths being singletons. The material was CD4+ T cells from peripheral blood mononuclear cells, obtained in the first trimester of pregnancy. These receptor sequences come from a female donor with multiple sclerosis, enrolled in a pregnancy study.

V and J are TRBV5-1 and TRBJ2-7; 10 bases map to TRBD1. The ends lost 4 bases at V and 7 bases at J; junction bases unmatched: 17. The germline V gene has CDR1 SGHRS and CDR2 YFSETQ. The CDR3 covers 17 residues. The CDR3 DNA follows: TGCGCCAGCAGCCCTACAGGGGGTCGACAGGGGGCGGGTGAGCAGTACTTC. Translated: CASSPTGGRQGAGEQYF.

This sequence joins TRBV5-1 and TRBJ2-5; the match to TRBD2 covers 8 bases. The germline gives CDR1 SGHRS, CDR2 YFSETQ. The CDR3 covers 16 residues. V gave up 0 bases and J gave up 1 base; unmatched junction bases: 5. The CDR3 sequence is CASSLGLARPQETQYF. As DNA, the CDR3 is TGCGCCAGCAGCTTGGGACTAGCGAGACCCCAAGAGACCCAGTACTTC.

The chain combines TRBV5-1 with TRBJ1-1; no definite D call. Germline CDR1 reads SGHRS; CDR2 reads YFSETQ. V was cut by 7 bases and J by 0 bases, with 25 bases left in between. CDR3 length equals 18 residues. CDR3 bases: TGCGCCAGCCAGCGGTCCCCTCCAGGTTCTACCCTGAACACTGAAGCTTTCTTT. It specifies CASQRSPPGSTLNTEAFF.

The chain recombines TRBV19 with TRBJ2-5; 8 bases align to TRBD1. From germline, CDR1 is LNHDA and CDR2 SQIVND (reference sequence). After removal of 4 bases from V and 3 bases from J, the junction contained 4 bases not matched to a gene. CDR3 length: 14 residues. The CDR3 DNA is TGTGCCAGTAGTAGGACAGGGTTGGAAGAGACCCAGTACTTC. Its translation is CASSRTGLEETQYF.

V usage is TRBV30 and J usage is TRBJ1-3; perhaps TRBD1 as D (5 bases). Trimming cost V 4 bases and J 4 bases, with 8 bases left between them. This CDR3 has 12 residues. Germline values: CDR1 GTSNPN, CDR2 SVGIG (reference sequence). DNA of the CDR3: TGTGCCTGGACGAAGGGGGGAAACACCATATATTTT. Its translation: CAWTKGGNTIYF.

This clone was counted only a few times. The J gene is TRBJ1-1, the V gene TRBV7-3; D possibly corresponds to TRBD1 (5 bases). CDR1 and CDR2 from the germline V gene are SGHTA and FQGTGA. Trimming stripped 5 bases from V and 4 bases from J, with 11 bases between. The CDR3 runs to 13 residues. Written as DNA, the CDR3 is TGTGCCAGCAGCGGGCAGGGCAGCACTGAAGCTTTCTTT. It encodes CASSGQGSTEAFF.

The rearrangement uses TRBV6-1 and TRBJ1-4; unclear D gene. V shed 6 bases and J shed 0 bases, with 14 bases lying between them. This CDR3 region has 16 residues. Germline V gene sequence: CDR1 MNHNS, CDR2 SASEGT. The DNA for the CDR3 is TGTGCCAGCAGCGAAAGTGGAGTTCCAACTAATGAAAAACTGTTTTTT. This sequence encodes CASSESGVPTNEKLFF.

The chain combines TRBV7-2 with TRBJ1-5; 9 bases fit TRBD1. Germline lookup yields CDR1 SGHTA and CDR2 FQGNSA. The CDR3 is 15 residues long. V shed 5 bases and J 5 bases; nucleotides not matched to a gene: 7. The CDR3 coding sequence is TGTGCCAGCAGCATCCTGAGGGACAGGGATCAGCCCCAGCATTTT. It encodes CASSILRDRDQPQHF.

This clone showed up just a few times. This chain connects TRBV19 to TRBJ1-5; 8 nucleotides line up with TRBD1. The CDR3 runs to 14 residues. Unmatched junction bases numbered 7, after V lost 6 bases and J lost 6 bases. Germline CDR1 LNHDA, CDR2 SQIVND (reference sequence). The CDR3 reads CASSSGQGGQPQHF. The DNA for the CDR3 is TGTGCCAGTAGCTCCGGACAGGGTGGTCAGCCCCAGCATTTT.

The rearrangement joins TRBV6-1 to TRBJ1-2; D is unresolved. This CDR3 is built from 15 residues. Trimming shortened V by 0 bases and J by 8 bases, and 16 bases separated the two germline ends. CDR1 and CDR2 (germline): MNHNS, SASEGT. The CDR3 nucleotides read TGTGCCAGCAGTGAAGCAGCGGGGATATGGGAAGGCTACACCTTC. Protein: CASSEAAGIWEGYTF.

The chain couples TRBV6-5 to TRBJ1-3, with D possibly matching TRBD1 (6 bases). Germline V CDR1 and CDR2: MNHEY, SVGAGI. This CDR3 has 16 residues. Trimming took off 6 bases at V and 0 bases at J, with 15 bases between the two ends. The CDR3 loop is CASSYGQLSSGNTIYF. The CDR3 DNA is TGTGCCAGCAGCTACGGACAGCTTAGCTCTGGAAACACCATATATTTT.

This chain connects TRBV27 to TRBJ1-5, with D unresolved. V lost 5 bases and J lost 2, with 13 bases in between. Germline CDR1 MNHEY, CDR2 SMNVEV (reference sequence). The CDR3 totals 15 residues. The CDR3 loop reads CASSAKGRGNQPQHF. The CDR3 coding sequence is TGTGCCAGCAGTGCCAAAGGGAGGGGCAATCAGCCCCAGCATTTT.